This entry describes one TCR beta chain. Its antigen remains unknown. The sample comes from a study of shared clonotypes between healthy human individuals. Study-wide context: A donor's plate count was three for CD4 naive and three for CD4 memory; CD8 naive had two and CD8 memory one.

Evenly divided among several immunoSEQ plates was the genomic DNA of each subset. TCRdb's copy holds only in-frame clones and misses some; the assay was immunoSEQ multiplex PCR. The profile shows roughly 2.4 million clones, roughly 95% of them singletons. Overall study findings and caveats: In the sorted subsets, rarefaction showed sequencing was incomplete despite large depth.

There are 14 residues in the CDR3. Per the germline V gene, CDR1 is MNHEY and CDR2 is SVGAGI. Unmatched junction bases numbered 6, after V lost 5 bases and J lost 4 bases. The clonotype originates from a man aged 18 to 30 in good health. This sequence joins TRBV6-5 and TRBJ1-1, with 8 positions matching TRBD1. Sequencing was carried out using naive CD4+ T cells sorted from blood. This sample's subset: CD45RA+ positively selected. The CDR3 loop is CASSTGQGPTEAFF. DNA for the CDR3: TGTGCCAGCAGTACCGGACAGGGACCCACTGAAGCTTTCTTT.